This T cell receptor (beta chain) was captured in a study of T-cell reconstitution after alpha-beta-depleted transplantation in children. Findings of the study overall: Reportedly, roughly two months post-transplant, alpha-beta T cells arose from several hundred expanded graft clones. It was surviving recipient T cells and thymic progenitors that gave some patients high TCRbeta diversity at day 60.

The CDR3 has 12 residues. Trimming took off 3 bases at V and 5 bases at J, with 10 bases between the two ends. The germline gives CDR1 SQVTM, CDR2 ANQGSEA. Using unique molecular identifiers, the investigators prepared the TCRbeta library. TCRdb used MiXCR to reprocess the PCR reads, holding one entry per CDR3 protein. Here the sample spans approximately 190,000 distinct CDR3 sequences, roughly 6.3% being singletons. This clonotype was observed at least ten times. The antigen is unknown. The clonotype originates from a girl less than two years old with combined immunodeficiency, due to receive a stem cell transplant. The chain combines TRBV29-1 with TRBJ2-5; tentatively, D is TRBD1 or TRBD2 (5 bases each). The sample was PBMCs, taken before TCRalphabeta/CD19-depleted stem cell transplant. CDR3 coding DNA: TGCAGCGTTGACCTGGGGACGGAGACCCAGTACTTC. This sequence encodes CSVDLGTETQYF.